One and the same sample provided the 25 T cell receptor beta chains below, sequenced in a study of T-cell memory formation after mild COVID-19. TCRdb re-called the 5' RACE reads with MiXCR, one entry per CDR3 protein. This sample has 380,000 or so distinct CDR3 sequences, with 13% to 15% found just once. The sequenced sample was PBMCs or a T cell subset sorted from them (not recorded which). These receptors all stem from a man between 18 and 29 years old who had mild COVID-19 (a few samples of this study predate the infection). Cell type and time point are not known.

The V call is TRBV19, the J call TRBJ1-5; D is unclear. The germline V gene has CDR1 LNHDA and CDR2 SQIVND (reference sequence). This CDR3 spans 15 amino acids. V lost 4 bases and J lost 1, with 11 bases in between. The CDR3 here is CASSKSDGSNQPQHF. The DNA of the CDR3 is TGTGCCAGTAGTAAGTCGGATGGGAGCAATCAGCCCCAGCATTTT.

The chain recombines TRBV4-3 with TRBJ1-6, with a tentative D call TRBD1 (6 bases). The CDR3 spans 15 residues. Germline CDR1 reads LGHNA; CDR2 reads YSLEER. With 0 bases removed from V and 10 bases from J, the gap between germline ends came to 13 bases. CDR3 region: CASSQDPPGDSPLHF. The DNA of the CDR3 is TGCGCCAGCAGCCAAGATCCCCCAGGGGACTCACCCCTCCACTTT.

The chain recombines TRBV6-2 or TRBV6-3 with TRBJ2-6, with D tentatively TRBD1 (5 bases). The CDR3 loop spans 20 amino acids. Germline V gene data show CDR1 as MNHEY and CDR2 as SVGEGT. The germline V and J ends were trimmed by 0 bases and 1 base, with 19 bases remaining between them. CDR3 DNA: TGTGCCAGCAGTTACTCGATAGGGGCCTCGGTCTCGTCTGGGGCCAACGTCCTGACTTTC. This translates into CASSYSIGASVSSGANVLTF.

This clonotype was counted only a few times. The chain has TRBV7-2 and TRBJ2-2; perhaps TRBD2 as D (5 bases). CDR1 and CDR2 from the germline V gene are SGHTA and FQGNSA. The CDR3 extends over 16 amino acids. The V and J ends lost 1 base and 0 bases respectively, with 9 bases between them. CDR3: CASSLEPGSNTGELFF. As DNA, the CDR3 is TGTGCCAGCAGCTTAGAGCCGGGGTCGAACACCGGGGAGCTGTTTTTT.

This clonotype was seen a handful of times. This chain links TRBV9 with TRBJ1-2; 9 nucleotides align to TRBD1. The length of the CDR3 is 15 residues. Germline V gene lookup returns CDR1 SGDLS and CDR2 YYNGEE. V lost 4 bases and J lost 8; bases outside the gene matches: 12. CDR3 loop: CASSPRTGDQEGYTF. The DNA for the CDR3 is TGTGCCAGCAGCCCAAGGACAGGGGATCAGGAAGGCTACACCTTC.

This clonotype was counted between two and nine times. This chain connects TRBV4-3 to TRBJ2-2; unclear D gene. The V end was cut by 0 bases, the J end by 0 bases, with 14 bases between. The CDR3 spans 18 residues. Looked up from germline, CDR1 is LGHNA and CDR2 is YSLEER. The CDR3: CASSQDFRRRPNTGELFF. DNA for the CDR3: TGCGCCAGCAGCCAAGATTTCAGGCGTAGACCGAACACCGGGGAGCTGTTTTTT.

This clonotype has just a few counts. One junction end does not reproduce the germline sequence, and a read error may be involved. This chain links TRBV7-2 with TRBJ1-3, with unresolved D. The CDR3 has 11 amino acids. Per germline, CDR1 SGHTA and CDR2 FQGNSA. The CDR3 loop reads CASSLRRDFDF. The CDR3 DNA follows: TGTGCCAGCAGCTTACGGAGGGATTTTGATTTT.

This clonotype came up a few times. The chain carries TRBV7-9 and TRBJ1-3; D gene unclear. Germline CDR1 and CDR2: SEHNR and FQNEAQ (reference sequence). The CDR3 extends over 15 amino acids. V dropped 2 bases and J dropped 2 bases, with 10 bases sitting between them. CDR3 region: CASSLLVGTGNTIYF. CDR3 sequence (DNA): TGTGCCAGCAGCTTATTGGTGGGAACTGGAAACACCATATATTTT.

The chain joins TRBV30 to TRBJ1-3; 8 bases fit TRBD1. Germline V gene sequence: CDR1 GTSNPN, CDR2 SVGIG (reference sequence). Trimming took 4 bases from V and 2 from J; bases not matched to a gene: 7. The CDR3 spans 15 residues. Written as DNA, the CDR3 is TGTGCCTGGAAAACCCAGGGGGCTACTGGAAACACCATATATTTT. Encoded protein: CAWKTQGATGNTIYF.

The chain joins TRBV6-5 to TRBJ1-1; D may be TRBD1 (6 bases). Germline CDR1 and CDR2: MNHEY and SVGAGI. The CDR3 covers 17 residues. V dropped 6 bases and J dropped 1 base, with 21 bases sitting between them. DNA of the CDR3: TGTGCCAGCAGACTAGGGGGGGTTTGGGGAGGGAACACTGAAGCTTTCTTT. This translates into CASRLGGVWGGNTEAFF.

The chain links TRBV20-1 to TRBJ2-7, with D perhaps being TRBD1 or TRBD2 (5 bases each). V was trimmed by 5 bases and J by 6 bases, leaving 17 bases between them. This CDR3 has 13 amino acids. Germline values: CDR1 DFQATT, CDR2 SNEGSKA (reference sequence). The chain's CDR3 is CSASRDGGREQYF. The CDR3 nucleotides are TGCAGTGCTTCCCGGGACGGCGGTCGCGAGCAGTACTTC.

In its sample, this clonotype was seen many times. The V gene is TRBV28, the J gene TRBJ2-6; D uncertain. CDR3 length: 15 residues. The germline CDR1 and CDR2 sequences are MDHEN and SYDVKM. Trimming stripped 3 bases from V and 2 bases from J, with 8 bases between. As DNA, the CDR3 is TGTGCCAGCAGTTTGCCAGAAACTGGGGCCAACGTCCTGACTTTC. Translating it yields CASSLPETGANVLTF.

This clonotype was found a few times. This chain uses TRBV4-2 with TRBJ1-4, with D tentatively TRBD1 (6 bases). Trimming shortened V by 6 bases and J by 7 bases, and 24 bases separated the two germline ends. Germline V CDR1 and CDR2: LGHNA, YNFKEQ. There are 17 residues in the CDR3. The DNA of the CDR3 is TGTGCCAGCAGTCCACACGCCGGTACAGGGTCGGTTGAAAAACTGTTTTTT. It codes for CASSPHAGTGSVEKLFF.

This clonotype has a handful of counts. The chain couples TRBV14 to TRBJ2-7, with 9 bases identical to TRBD1. The CDR3 length is 14 residues. CDR1 and CDR2 from the germline V gene are SGHDN and FVKESK. The V and J ends lost 4 bases and 2 bases, in that order; junction bases with no gene match: 3. The CDR3 region is CASSRTGAAYEQYV. CDR3 nucleotides: TGTGCCAGCAGCCGGACAGGGGCGGCCTACGAGCAGTACGTC.

The chain combines TRBV5-1 with TRBJ1-2, with 8 nucleotides matching TRBD1. The germline V gene encodes CDR1 SGHRS and CDR2 YFSETQ. The trim removed 7 bases at V and 6 bases at J, leaving 11 bases unmatched. This CDR3 contains 14 residues. This chain's CDR3 is CASRDRSGRDGYTF. Here the CDR3 DNA reads TGCGCCAGCCGGGACAGGTCAGGCCGGGATGGCTACACCTTC. The full variable domain, in which reference TRBV5-1 and TRBJ1-2 provide the parts outside the CDR3, is KAGVTQTPRYLIKTRGQQVTLSCSPISGHRSVSWYQQTPGQGLQFLFEYFSETQRNKGNFPGRFSGRQFSNSRSEMNVSTLELGDSALYLCASRDRSGRDGYTFGSGTRLTVV.

This chain uses TRBV5-4 with TRBJ2-2, with D tentatively TRBD1 or TRBD2 (5 bases each). This CDR3 spans 17 amino acids. V was cut by 3 bases and J by 6 bases, with 21 bases left in between. CDR1 is SGHNT and CDR2 is YYREEE in the germline V gene (reference sequence). The CDR3 sequence is CASSSGSGPGSAGELFF. Written as DNA, the CDR3 is TGTGCCAGCAGCTCGGGGTCGGGACCCGGATCGGCCGGGGAGCTGTTTTTT.

The chain has TRBV25-1 and TRBJ2-1, with D tentatively TRBD2 (6 bases). The CDR3 covers 15 residues. Per the germline V gene, CDR1 is MGHDK and CDR2 is SYGVNS. V lost 3 bases and J 0 bases, leaving 9 bases between the germline ends. In DNA, the CDR3 is TGTGCCAGCAGTGATTCTAGCGTCTCCTACAATGAGCAGTTCTTC. It encodes CASSDSSVSYNEQFF.

This clonotype was detected a few times. The rearrangement uses TRBV6-5 and TRBJ1-5; TRBD1 matches 9 bases. The CDR3 contains 15 residues. J gave up 6 bases and V 6 bases, and 9 bases lay outside the gene matches. Germline lookup yields CDR1 MNHEY and CDR2 SVGAGI. The CDR3 spells CASSQDRGNIQPQHF. Here the CDR3 DNA reads TGTGCCAGCAGCCAGGACAGGGGAAATATTCAGCCCCAGCATTTT.

This clonotype was picked up one time. V gene TRBV7-2 combines with J gene TRBJ2-5; 11 bases align to TRBD2. The J segment lost 0 bases and the V segment lost 1 base, leaving 7 bases of the junction unmatched. Per germline, CDR1 SGHTA and CDR2 FQGNSA. This CDR3 has 18 amino acids. CDR3 residues: CASSLGLLAGAYQETQYF. The CDR3 DNA follows: TGTGCCAGCAGCTTAGGCTTACTAGCGGGGGCGTACCAAGAGACCCAGTACTTC.

The chain employs TRBV27 and TRBJ2-5, with D perhaps TRBD1 (5 bases). The V end lost 3 bases, the J end lost 7 bases, and 12 bases lay between the germline ends. Germline V lookup: CDR1 MNHEY, CDR2 SMNVEV (reference sequence). The length of the CDR3 is 13 residues. The CDR3 is CASSLTEQRTQYF. The CDR3 bases are TGTGCCAGCAGTTTGACAGAGCAAAGGACCCAGTACTTC.

J is TRBJ2-7 and V is TRBV6-2 or TRBV6-3; 9 bases are a match to TRBD1. V lost 2 bases, J lost 10 bases, and 18 bases stayed unmatched. CDR1 and CDR2 (germline): MNHEY, SVGEGT. This CDR3 has 17 amino acids. The DNA of the CDR3 is TGTGCCAGCAGTTACCCCCCCGGGTGGACAGGGGAAAGGAGTCAGTACTTC. Its protein is CASSYPPGWTGERSQYF.

At least ten counts were recorded for this clonotype. V usage is TRBV7-2 and J usage is TRBJ2-3; 9 bases are shared with TRBD2. The V segment lost 2 bases and the J segment 6 bases; nucleotides outside the gene matches: 6. CDR3 length equals 15 residues. Germline lookup yields CDR1 SGHTA and CDR2 FQGNSA. The CDR3 reads CASSLSAGGRDTQYF. The CDR3 DNA follows: TGTGCCAGCAGCTTATCCGCGGGGGGGCGGGATACGCAGTATTTT.

The rearrangement joins TRBV7-2 to TRBJ2-3, with D unclear. The CDR3 consists of 17 residues. Trimming stripped 2 bases from V and 1 base from J, with 16 bases between. Looked up from germline, CDR1 is SGHTA and CDR2 is FQGNSA. CDR3 DNA sequence: TGTGCCAGCAGCTTAAAGGACGGGCTCGAGGGCACAGATACGCAGTATTTT. It specifies CASSLKDGLEGTDTQYF.

This clonotype was recorded a few times. The chain employs TRBV2 and TRBJ1-2; the D is unclear. Germline assignment: CDR1 SNHLY and CDR2 FYNNEI. CDR3 length equals 13 residues. Trimming removed 4 bases at V and 7 bases at J, with 13 bases between. The CDR3 loop is CASSVGRWRGYTF. DNA of the CDR3: TGTGCCAGCAGTGTCGGGCGGTGGCGTGGCTACACCTTC. Using reference TRBV2 and TRBJ1-2 for the parts outside the CDR3, the full variable domain is EPEVTQTPSHQVTQMGQEVILRCVPISNHLYFYWYRQILGQKVEFLVSFYNNEISEKSEIFDDQFSVERPDGSNFTLKIRSTKLEDSAMYFCASSVGRWRGYTFGSGTRLTVV.

The chain joins TRBV6-5 to TRBJ1-1; D may be TRBD1 (5 bases). Germline V gives CDR1 MNHEY, CDR2 SVGAGI. Trimming took 7 bases from V and 4 from J, leaving 13 bases between them. The length of the CDR3 is 13 residues. The CDR3 DNA follows: TGTGCCAGCACCAATAGCGGGGGCACTGAAGCTTTCTTT. Its translation is CASTNSGGTEAFF.